This record looks at one TCR beta chain sequence and its context. The sample comes from a study of blood T cell repertoires in COVID-19. V lost 7 bases and J lost 1, with 16 bases in between. The CDR3 sequence is 15 residues long. CDR1 and CDR2 (germline): PRHDT, FYEKMQ (reference sequence). Produced via immunoSEQ multiplex PCR; TCRdb's table is partial and in-frame only. The sample carries hundreds of thousands of clones, 86% recorded once. Sequencing was carried out using peripheral blood. The V call is TRBV13, the J call TRBJ1-1; no clear D gene. The origin of this receptor is a woman aged 30 to 39 with active or convalescent COVID-19. The CDR3 nucleotides are TGTGCCAGCACCCTAAGTACCCACTCGAACACTGAAGCTTTCTTT. Residues: CASTLSTHSNTEAFF.